The T cell receptor beta chain described here comes from a study of cytomegalovirus exposure and HLA in healthy donors. Study context: There were some 380 genotyped donors. Of these, roughly 80% fell in the genetic ancestry cluster associated with self-reported Caucasian donors.

The CDR3 consists of 13 residues. V was trimmed by 1 base and J by 8 bases, leaving 6 bases between them. From germline, CDR1 is LGHNA and CDR2 YSLEER. On this clone itself: What it recognizes is unknown.

General study points: Follow-up analysis later connected one missense variant in DCLRE1C with trimming of TCR beta V- and J-genes.

In the PCR, 60 Vbeta and 13 Jbeta primers were used. Measured with immunoSEQ multiplex PCR; TCRdb has only the in-frame clones, and not every one. The table records about 120,000 clones, roughly 80% of them present only once. The V call is TRBV4-3, the J call TRBJ1-6; D uncertain. Material: PBMCs. This clonotype originated in a female donor in good health and CMV-seronegative. The CDR3 sequence: CASSQVSDSPLHF. CDR3 sequence (DNA): TGCGCCAGCAGCCAAGTGTCTGATTCACCCCTCCACTTT.